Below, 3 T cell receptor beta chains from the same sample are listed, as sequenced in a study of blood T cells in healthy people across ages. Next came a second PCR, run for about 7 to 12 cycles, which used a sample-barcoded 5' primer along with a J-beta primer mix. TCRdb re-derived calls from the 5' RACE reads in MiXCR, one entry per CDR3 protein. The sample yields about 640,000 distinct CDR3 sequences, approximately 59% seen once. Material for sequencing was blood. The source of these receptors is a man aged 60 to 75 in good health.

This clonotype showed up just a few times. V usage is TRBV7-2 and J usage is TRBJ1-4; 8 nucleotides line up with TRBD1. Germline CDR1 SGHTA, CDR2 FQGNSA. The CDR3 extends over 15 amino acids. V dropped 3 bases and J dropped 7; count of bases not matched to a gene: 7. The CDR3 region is CASSFAGQGAEKLFF. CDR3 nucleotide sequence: TGTGCCAGCAGCTTCGCCGGACAGGGCGCTGAAAAACTGTTTTTT. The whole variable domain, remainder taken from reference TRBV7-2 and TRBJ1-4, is GAGVSQSPSNKVTEKGKDVELRCDPISGHTALYWYRQSLGQGLEFLIYFQGNSAPDKSGLPSDRFSAERTGGSVSTLTIQRTQQEDSAVYLCASSFAGQGAEKLFFGSGTQLSVL.

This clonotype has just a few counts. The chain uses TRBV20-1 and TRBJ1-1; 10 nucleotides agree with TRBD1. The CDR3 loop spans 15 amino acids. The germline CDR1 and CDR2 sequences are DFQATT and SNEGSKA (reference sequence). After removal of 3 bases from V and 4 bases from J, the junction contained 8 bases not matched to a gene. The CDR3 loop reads CSASPGQGGGTEAFF. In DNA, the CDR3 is TGCAGTGCTAGCCCCGGACAGGGGGGAGGCACTGAAGCTTTCTTT.

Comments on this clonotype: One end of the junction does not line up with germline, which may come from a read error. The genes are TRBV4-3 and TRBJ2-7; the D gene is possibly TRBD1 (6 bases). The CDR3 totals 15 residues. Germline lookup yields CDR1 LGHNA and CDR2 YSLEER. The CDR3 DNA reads TGCGCCAGCAGCCAGAACAGGGCACCTATCTACGGGCAGTACTTC. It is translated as CASSQNRAPIYGQYF.